This T cell receptor beta chain was identified in a study of cytomegalovirus exposure and HLA in healthy donors. Whole-study results and caveats: Analyses of presence and absence presupposed an approximately uniform sequencing depth across donors. Based on reports, TCR beta sequences accurately predicted HLA-A and HLA-B alleles for most subjects. DRB1 had the most TCR associations and HLA-C the fewest, a later analysis found, with rates varying by HLA locus. Cytomegalovirus-associated status was assigned to 164 TCR beta chains.

As concerns this clone: Its antigen is still unknown.

Germline V gene sequence: CDR1 SEHNR, CDR2 FQNEAQ (reference sequence). The CDR3 totals 14 residues. V gave up 5 bases and J gave up 2 bases, with 13 bases separating them. The PCR made use of 60 Vbeta and 13 Jbeta primers. Using immunoSEQ multiplex PCR, the repertoire was profiled, and TCRdb retains in-frame clones only, with some absent. Found here are under 200,000 clones, roughly four fifths of them singletons; the top ten hold under 2%. The rearrangement uses TRBV7-9 and TRBJ2-7; D is possibly TRBD2 (5 bases). The receptor was isolated from a young woman in good health and CMV-seronegative. The sample taken for sequencing was PBMCs. CDR3 protein: CASSPAGNPYEQYF. DNA for the CDR3: TGTGCCAGCAGCCCCGCCGGGAATCCCTACGAGCAGTACTTC. Using reference TRBV7-9 and TRBJ2-7 for the parts outside the CDR3, the full variable domain is DTGVSQNPRHKITKRGQNVTFRCDPISEHNRLYWYRQTLGQGPEFLTYFQNEAQLEKSRLLSDRFSAERPKGSFSTLEIQRTEQGDSAMYLCASSPAGNPYEQYFGPGTRLTVT.